The 10 T cell receptor beta chains below all came from one sample that was sequenced in a study of cytomegalovirus exposure and HLA in healthy donors. 13 Jbeta primers and 60 Vbeta primers were used for the PCR. The assay was immunoSEQ multiplex PCR, and TCRdb's table has in-frame clones only and misses some. The data show under 200,000 clones, around 74% seen once. Sequenced: PBMCs. These receptors originate from a female donor in good health and CMV-seronegative.

The chain carries TRBV2 and TRBJ1-2, with D tentatively TRBD1 (5 bases). The CDR3 has 12 residues. The V gene lost 7 bases and the J gene lost 2 bases, with 8 bases spanning the gap. The germline V gene encodes CDR1 SNHLY and CDR2 FYNNEI. The CDR3 DNA reads TGTGCCAGCAAGAGACAGAACTATGGCTACACCTTC. Translated: CASKRQNYGYTF.

This clone was seen a handful of times. The chain combines TRBV27 with TRBJ2-7, with 7 nucleotides matching TRBD1. The CDR3 contains 15 residues. Germline V gene data show CDR1 as MNHEY and CDR2 as SMNVEV (reference sequence). The V gene end was trimmed by 6 bases and the J gene end by 4 bases; junction bases not matched to a gene: 12. In DNA, the CDR3 is TGTGCCAGCAGCCGTTTCAGCAGGGGGTCGTACGAGCAGTACTTC. Protein product: CASSRFSRGSYEQYF.

The chain combines TRBV6-5 with TRBJ1-2, with D perhaps TRBD1 (5 bases). Between the trimmed V and J ends, which lost 7 bases and 1 base, there was a span of 16 bases. The CDR3 is 15 residues long. Germline-derived CDR1 and CDR2 are MNHEY and SVGAGI. DNA of the CDR3: TGTGCCAGCACCCTGGGCCCAGGGCTTAACTATGGCTACACCTTC. Its protein product is CASTLGPGLNYGYTF.

The CDR3 here is CASSRSGLEAFF. DNA of the CDR3: TGTGCCAGCAGTAGATCAGGGTTAGAAGCTTTCTTT. This rearrangement joins TRBV28 to TRBJ1-1; tentatively, D is TRBD1 (5 bases). The CDR3 is made up of 12 amino acids. Trimming shortened V by 5 bases and J by 8 bases, and 12 bases separated the two germline ends. The germline gives CDR1 MDHEN, CDR2 SYDVKM.

V and J are TRBV9 and TRBJ1-6; D is uncertain. Trimming took off 0 bases at V and 0 bases at J, with 7 bases between the two ends. CDR3 length equals 16 residues. Germline CDR1 and CDR2: SGDLS and YYNGEE. As DNA, the CDR3 is TGTGCCAGCAGCGTAGGTGAGAGCTCCTATAATTCACCCCTCCACTTT. It codes for CASSVGESSYNSPLHF.

The V gene is TRBV7-2, the J gene TRBJ1-2; 9 bases are shared with TRBD1. The CDR3 runs 15 residues. Germline-derived CDR1 and CDR2 are SGHTA and FQGNSA. Trimming cost V 5 bases and J 6 bases; bases outside gene matches: 10. The CDR3 here is CASSPTTGQGHGYTF. CDR3 bases: TGTGCCAGCAGCCCTACTACGGGACAGGGTCATGGCTACACCTTC.

This clone came up once. The chain recombines TRBV5-1 with TRBJ2-2; TRBD1 aligns across 10 bases. V lost 3 bases, J lost 3 bases, and 5 bases stayed unmatched. Germline V gene data show CDR1 as SGHRS and CDR2 as YFSETQ. This CDR3 spans 16 amino acids. This CDR3 is CASSSRQGADTGELFF. The CDR3 nucleotides read TGCGCCAGCAGCTCACGACAGGGGGCCGACACCGGGGAGCTGTTTTTT.

The chain links TRBV29-1 to TRBJ2-5; 9 bases are a match to TRBD1. The germline V gene encodes CDR1 SQVTM and CDR2 ANQGSEA. V lost 8 bases and J lost 5; bases outside the gene matches: 9. The CDR3 runs 13 residues. The chain's CDR3 is CSCNFGQGETQYF. As DNA, the CDR3 is TGCAGCTGCAACTTCGGACAGGGGGAGACCCAGTACTTC.

V gene TRBV18 combines with J gene TRBJ2-7; 8 nucleotides align to TRBD1. This CDR3 contains 17 residues. In germline, CDR1 is KGHSH, CDR2 LQKENI. With V trimmed by 3 bases and J by 5 bases, 15 bases remained unmatched. Here the CDR3 DNA reads TGTGCCAGCTCACCCCAATTGGCACAGACAGGGGTGGACGAGCAGTACTTC. It specifies CASSPQLAQTGVDEQYF.

The rearrangement joins TRBV5-4 to TRBJ1-3; D not resolved. The CDR3 runs to 15 residues. V was shortened by 0 bases and J by 0 bases, with 7 bases between the two germline ends. Germline V lookup: CDR1 SGHNT, CDR2 YYREEE (reference sequence). The CDR3 DNA sequence: TGTGCCAGCAGCTTGGAGCTAAACTCTGGAAACACCATATATTTT. Its protein product is CASSLELNSGNTIYF.